The 10 T cell receptor beta chains in this list originate from one sample, sequenced in a study of identical twins' blood T cells. TCRdb passed the 5' RACE reads through MiXCR, listing each CDR3 protein once. The sample contains fewer than 450,000 distinct CDR3 sequences, approximately 30% of which appear only once. The sample consisted of PBMCs. The source of these receptors is a woman aged 18-49 years in good health.

This clonotype has at least ten counts. This rearrangement joins TRBV13 to TRBJ1-1, with D unresolved. CDR1 and CDR2 (germline): PRHDT, FYEKMQ (reference sequence). This CDR3 spans 12 amino acids. Trimming pared 2 bases from V and 3 bases from J, leaving 4 bases between. The CDR3 loop reads CASSLSDTEAFF. For the CDR3, the DNA is TGTGCCAGCAGCTTATCAGACACTGAAGCTTTCTTT.

V is TRBV6-1 and J is TRBJ2-7; 11 positions match TRBD1. Germline V gene lookup returns CDR1 MNHNS and CDR2 SASEGT. Germline trimming cut 4 bases from V and 4 bases from J; bases unmatched to any gene: 3. The length of the CDR3 is 14 residues. The CDR3 DNA sequence: TGTGCCAGCAGTGCTGGGACAGGGGGGTACGAGCAGTACTTC. It encodes CASSAGTGGYEQYF.

The chain combines TRBV9 with TRBJ1-2; weak D call: TRBD1 (5 bases). This CDR3 is built from 14 residues. Trimming shortened V by 0 bases and J by 2 bases, and 8 bases separated the two germline ends. The germline V gene has CDR1 SGDLS and CDR2 YYNGEE. The CDR3 here is CASSVEGENYGYTF. The CDR3 nucleotides read TGTGCCAGCAGCGTAGAAGGGGAGAACTATGGCTACACCTTC.

The chain carries TRBV11-2 and TRBJ1-1, with D possibly TRBD1 on 6 matching bases. The CDR3 covers 13 residues. V lost 5 bases and J lost 6, with 13 bases in between. Germline V CDR1 and CDR2: SGHAT, FQNNGV. The CDR3 coding sequence is TGTGCCAGCAGCCTACAGGGTGGCCCTGAAGCTTTCTTT. Amino acid sequence: CASSLQGGPEAFF.

A few counts support this clonotype. This chain joins TRBV9 and TRBJ2-1; D unclear. This CDR3 has 16 residues. The V and J ends lost 5 bases and 5 bases respectively, with 20 bases between them. Per germline, CDR1 SGDLS and CDR2 YYNGEE. The CDR3 reads CASSGDATYAHNEQFF. DNA of the CDR3: TGTGCCAGCAGTGGGGATGCGACTTACGCACACAATGAGCAGTTCTTC.

The chain links TRBV7-2 to TRBJ2-1; no reliable D call. Germline V lookup: CDR1 SGHTA, CDR2 FQGNSA. The CDR3 is 13 amino acids. V lost 1 base and J 9 bases, leaving 10 bases between the germline ends. The DNA for the CDR3 is TGTGCCAGCAGCTTAGTAGGTTGGGTTGAGCAGTTCTTC. Translated, it gives CASSLVGWVEQFF.

This chain links TRBV4-3 with TRBJ2-1; 7 nucleotides match TRBD2. Germline lookup yields CDR1 LGHNA and CDR2 YSLEER. V lost 1 base to trimming and J lost 8 bases; unmatched junction nucleotides: 11. This CDR3 has 16 residues. The CDR3 sequence: CASSQGLGGGRDEQFF. The CDR3 nucleotides are TGCGCCAGCAGCCAAGGTCTAGGAGGAGGGAGGGATGAGCAGTTCTTC.

This clonotype has a count of ten or more. The V and J genes are TRBV5-1 and TRBJ2-1; the D is unclear. Germline V gives CDR1 SGHRS, CDR2 YFSETQ. V dropped 1 base and J dropped 4 bases, with 6 bases sitting between them. The CDR3 runs to 13 residues. CDR3 in amino acids: CASSLSDYNEQFF. The CDR3 DNA follows: TGCGCCAGCAGCTTGTCTGATTACAATGAGCAGTTCTTC.

This chain links TRBV14 with TRBJ2-2; maybe TRBD2 (5 bases). The CDR3 totals 21 residues. Germline V gene sequence: CDR1 SGHDN, CDR2 FVKESK. The V end was cut by 3 bases, the J end by 6 bases, with 32 bases between. The CDR3 DNA reads as TGTGCCAGCAGCCATCCCGGTGGACTTCCGGGTCTCCAAAAAAATCCCGGGGAGCTGTTTTTT. Encoded protein: CASSHPGGLPGLQKNPGELFF. The complete variable domain, with remaining parts taken from reference TRBV14 and TRBJ2-2, reads EAGVTQFPSHSVIEKGQTVTLRCDPISGHDNLYWYRRVMGKEIKFLLHFVKESKQDESGMPNNRFLAERTGGTYSTLKVQPAELEDSGVYFCASSHPGGLPGLQKNPGELFFGEGSRLTVL.

Many counts were recorded for this clonotype. CDR3 in DNA: TGTGCCAGCAGCCAAGATTCGTTGCGGCCCTATGGCTACACCTTC. Translated: CASSQDSLRPYGYTF. The rearrangement uses TRBV3-1 and TRBJ1-2; D is unresolved. CDR1 and CDR2 (germline): LGHDT, YNNKEL (reference sequence). V was clipped by 0 bases and J by 4 bases, with 12 bases between them. This CDR3 is built from 15 residues. The full variable domain, its missing parts supplied by reference TRBV3-1 and TRBJ1-2, is DTAVSQTPKYLVTQMGNDKSIKCEQNLGHDTMYWYKQDSKKFLKIMFSYNNKELIINETVPNRFSPKSPDKAHLNLHINSLELGDSAVYFCASSQDSLRPYGYTFGSGTRLTVV.